These 6 T cell receptor beta chains came from one sample sequenced in a study of CD8 T cells in ankylosing spondylitis. TCRdb re-called the 5' RACE reads with MiXCR, one entry per CDR3 protein. Here the sample spans about 240,000 distinct CDR3 sequences, more than 20% being singletons. Sequences were obtained from blood, either unsorted or a sorted T cell fraction (not recorded which). The receptor source for this set is a male donor with ankylosing spondylitis or in good health (not recorded which).

The sample holds many counts of this clonotype. Sequence at one end of the junction differs from germline and may be a read error. The gene calls are TRBV20-1 and TRBJ2-7, with TRBD1 as a possible D gene (5 bases). The germline gives CDR1 DFQATT, CDR2 SNEGSKA (reference sequence). CDR3 length: 12 residues. The CDR3 protein is CSARDSSYEQYF. CDR3 in DNA: TGCAGTGCTCGAGACAGCTCCTACGAGCAGTACTTC.

V usage is TRBV21-1 and J usage is TRBJ2-7. TRBV21-1 is a known pseudogene. The CDR3 spans 14 residues. The CDR3, as DNA: TGTGCCAGCGGCCAGGCCGGTGGGATCTACGAGCAGTACTTC. Amino acids: CASGQAGGIYEQYF.

This clonotype was observed a handful of times. The V and J genes are TRBV9 and TRBJ2-1; tentatively, D is TRBD1 (6 bases). CDR3 length: 13 residues. Trimming took off 3 bases at V and 8 bases at J, with 12 bases between the two ends. CDR1 and CDR2 (germline): SGDLS, YYNGEE. As DNA, the CDR3 is TGTGCCAGCAGCGAGGGGGTGGGACATGAGCAGTTCTTC. Protein product: CASSEGVGHEQFF.

This clonotype came up a few times. The chain has TRBV29-1 and TRBJ2-1, with D possibly being TRBD1 or TRBD2 (5 bases each). The CDR3 totals 15 residues. The V end was cut by 6 bases, the J end by 8 bases, with 23 bases between. CDR1 SQVTM and CDR2 ANQGSEA come from the germline V gene. CDR3 sequence (DNA): TGCAGCGTAGCCAGCCAGGGCGAGGGTGGGGATGAGCAGTTCTTC. It yields the protein CSVASQGEGGDEQFF.

This clonotype came up many times. The CDR3 DNA is TGTGCCAGCAGCCCGGGACGCCCGAATTCACCCCTCCACTTT. It specifies CASSPGRPNSPLHF. The gene calls are TRBV12-3 or TRBV12-4 and TRBJ1-6; perhaps TRBD1 as D (5 bases). Trimming left V 6 bases short and J 7 bases short, with 13 bases between. This CDR3 is 14 amino acids long.

This chain joins TRBV10-3 and TRBJ2-5; TRBD1 agrees at 7 bases. Losses at the gene ends were 5 bases for V and 3 bases for J; bases not matched to a gene: 3. Germline V lookup: CDR1 ENHRY, CDR2 SYGVKD. The length of the CDR3 is 13 residues. This CDR3 reads CAISSTGEETQYF. The CDR3 DNA reads TGTGCCATCAGTTCCACAGGGGAAGAGACCCAGTACTTC.